This T cell receptor (beta chain) was identified in a study of T cell responses to AZD1222 COVID-19 vaccine listed by TCRdb under 2021. As for the study more broadly: A total of under 250 trial participants underwent TCR sequencing, of whom more than 200 had received two doses of AZD1222 and some 26 had received two doses of the MenACWY control vaccine. Trial participants were enrolled by age into subgroups of 18-55, 56-69 and 70-plus years, and around 150, 28 and 57 TCR-sequenced participants, respectively, were included in these subgroups.

This clone was seen at least ten times. It lacks a known antigen. Qualities for individual bases were not recorded, and no much larger clone is one base off. Sample time point, as interpreted from the label and publication: baseline before first vaccination. The intended sense of this specimen's treatment or condition label: meningococcal conjugate vaccine given as trial control. Vaccinee samples were obtained from the UK trials COV001 and COV002, which included a single-blind randomized controlled phase 2/3 trial of AZD1222 (ChAdOx1 nCoV-19) in healthy adults. For TCRbeta chain sequencing, PBMC samples were collected from trial participants at day 0 and at day 28 after the second dose. The CDR3 regions of human TCRbeta chains were subjected to immunosequencing. The source study handled its data this way. TCRs in the repertoires were matched against a reference library of SARS-CoV-2-specific TCRs that had been generated with the MIRA antigen-specificity platform. Breadth meant the fraction of unique TCRs that were SARS-CoV-2-associated, whereas depth meant the fraction of total T cells that were SARS-CoV-2-associated. Using the MIRA data, each spike-specific TCR was mapped to the spike region that the TCR reacts to and placed in a CD4 or CD8 class. Log10-transformed breadth and depth values were compared by one-way ANOVA with Sidak's multiple comparisons tests. What TCRdb holds here is the immuneACCESS table cut down to in-frame rearrangements. Part of the clones is not present; checked against another copy, under half of the missing clones reflect an unresolved V gene, and the others are unexplained. V, J and clone size are taken as reported in that table, and D and trimming were inferred from the DNA itself. The table for this sample lists about 110,000 clones; approximately 88% of them were counted only once. The top ten clonotypes cover roughly 13% of the sample.

What the work shows at the level of the full study, not this receptor alone: Because no samples from the day 14 peak response were available, repertoires could be characterized only after the peak T cell response. Participants were mostly white British, with more females than males. The authors suggested clonal diversity may have been underestimated. The whole spike protein was spanned by vaccine-associated CD4 TCRs, and dominant responses were seen in regions 160-218 and 743-854. Reportedly, close to half of the unique spike-specific TCRs recognized epitopes lying outside the regions that are mutated in the B.1.351 and B.1.1.7 variants. The 56-69-year group was small, and its depth increase did not reach significance, likely because of low power. After two AZD1222 doses, spike-specific TCR breadth and depth were significantly higher than at day 0 and than in MenACWY recipients. Conclusions about previously exposed vaccinees are limited, since just five to seven AZD1222 recipients were seropositive for SARS-CoV-2 at baseline.

The CDR3 covers 16 residues, taking in both the cysteine and the phenylalanine. Only CDR3 DNA remains: 48 bases, in frame from the first base. Looking up the germline V gene (reference sequence) yields CDR1 MNHEY and CDR2 SMNVEV. Trimming takes 5 bases from V and 2 bases from J, and the germline ends sit 16 bases apart. The rearrangement joined TRBV27 to TRBJ2-4; the D gene is perhaps TRBD1, on 5 matching bases. The source of this sequence is an adult in good health. Specimen: peripheral blood, collected on day 0 of MenACWY control vaccination. The CDR3 sequence is CASSPFPRESKNIQYF. The nucleotide sequence reads as follows: TGTGCCAGCAGTCCCTTCCCCAGGGAATCCAAAAACATTCAGTACTTC.